The entry that follows covers one T cell receptor beta chain sequence. The table came from immunoSEQ multiplex PCR; TCRdb's copy has only in-frame clones and leaves some out. The sample consists of a few hundred thousand clones, 80% to 85% of them appearing once. This record comes from a study of blood T cell repertoires in COVID-19. This sequence was found in a person aged 70 to 85 with COVID-19, enrolled during active disease. What was sequenced was peripheral blood.

The CDR3 loop is CASSSIAVGSNQPQHF. In DNA form, the CDR3 reads TGTGCCAGCAGCTCTATAGCGGTCGGAAGCAATCAGCCCCAGCATTTT. V and J are TRBV5-6 and TRBJ1-5; no clear D. Looked up from germline, CDR1 is SGHDT and CDR2 is YYEEEE. Trimming removed 3 bases at V and 1 base at J, with 14 bases between. CDR3 length equals 16 residues.